This is a list of T cell receptor beta chains from one sample in a study of shared clonotypes between healthy human individuals. Sequenced by immunoSEQ multiplex PCR; TCRdb stores in-frame clones only, minus some. This repertoire shows 2.3 million or so clones, about 92% found once; its top ten account for approximately 0.4%. The material sequenced was naive CD4+ T cells from PBMCs. These receptor sequences come from a man between 18 and 35 years old in good health. Some clones in this sample may be carry-over from other donors' samples. CDR3s include the opening cysteine and the closing phenylalanine or tryptophan. The D gene is left open where the match is weak. Clone size is given for some rows only: seen once, a few or many times, or a class if the clone is expanded.

>-|TRBV5-6|12|TRBJ1-2|TRBD1
TGTGCCAGCAGCGACAGGGTCTATGGCTACACCTTC
CASSDRVYGYTF
>-|TRBV5-4|14|TRBJ2-7|-
TGTGCCAGCAGCACCCCACAGGGTTCAAACGAGCAGTACTTC
CASSTPQGSNEQYF
>-|TRBV7-2|14|TRBJ2-3|TRBD2
TGTGCCAGCAGCCTATCCGGGACTAGCGGGAGTGCGAATTTT
CASSLSGTSGSANF
>-|TRBV4-1|14|TRBJ2-1|-
TGCGCCAGCAGCCAAGTATCCCTCGACAATGAGCAGTTCTTC
CASSQVSLDNEQFF
>-|TRBV19|15|TRBJ1-1|TRBD1
TGTGCCAGTAGTACGCTAAGACAGGGAGGCACTGAAGCTTTCTTT
CASSTLRQGGTEAFF
>-|TRBV28|14|TRBJ2-3|-
TGTGCCAGCAGTTTACAGGGGTTCACAGATACGCAGTATTTT
CASSLQGFTDTQYF
>-|TRBV2|19|TRBJ1-5|-
TGTGCCAGCAGTGAATATACAGGGAGGGGGGTATATAGCAATCAGCCCCAGCATTTT
CASSEYTGRGVYSNQPQHF
>-|TRBV5-1|15|TRBJ2-3|-
TGCGCCAGCAGCTTGAGGACAGACCGCACAGATACGCAGTATTTT
CASSLRTDRTDTQYF
>-|TRBV5-1|15|TRBJ1-1|-
TGCGCCAGCAGCCTATGGGGGCTCGGGGAAACTGAAGCTTTCTTT
CASSLWGLGETEAFF
>-|TRBV4-1|17|TRBJ2-1|TRBD2
TGCGCCAGCAGCCAAGATCCTGGCGGGAGTCTCTACAATGAGCAGTTCTTC
CASSQDPGGSLYNEQFF
>-|TRBV5-1|14|TRBJ2-7|TRBD1
TGCGCCAGCAGCTTGGTGGTGACAGGGTACGAGCAGTACTTC
CASSLVVTGYEQYF
>-|TRBV11-3|14|TRBJ1-1|-
TGTGCCAGCAGCCCCGGGAGGGCTAACACTGAAGCTTTCTTT
CASSPGRANTEAFF
>-|TRBV18|12|TRBJ1-3|-
TGTGCCAACGCGGGACTGGGAAACACCATATATTTT
CANAGLGNTIYF
>-|TRBV7-9|16|TRBJ1-2|-
TGTGCCAGCAGCTCCTCTGGGGGGAGGAGTAACTATGGCTACACCTTC
CASSSSGGRSNYGYTF
>-|TRBV6-1|14|TRBJ2-7|-
TGTGCCAGCAGGACACACAGGGATTTCTACGAGCAGTACTTC
CASRTHRDFYEQYF
>-|TRBV13|16|TRBJ2-1|TRBD2
TGTGCCAGCAGCCGCTCGACTAGCGGGTTGCACAATGAGCAGTTCTTC
CASSRSTSGLHNEQFF
>-|TRBV27|15|TRBJ1-1|TRBD1
TGTGCCAGCAGTCCCCTCGGGACAGGGAACACTGAAGCTTTCTTT
CASSPLGTGNTEAFF
>once|TRBV9|14|TRBJ1-3|-
TGTGCCAGCAGCTCACAAGGGGCTGGAAACACCATATATTTT
CASSSQGAGNTIYF
>-|TRBV5-5|15|TRBJ2-7|-
TGTGCCAGCAGCTTGGCTCTCCCGGGCAGGGACGAGCAGTACTTC
CASSLALPGRDEQYF
>once|TRBV5-4|14|TRBJ2-7|TRBD2
TGTGCCAGCAGCTTGGGAGCTAGCGGGAACGAGCAGTACTTC
CASSLGASGNEQYF
>once|TRBV9|16|TRBJ2-3|TRBD2
TGTGCCAGCAGCGTAGGGGCGGGAGGGCCCAGGGATACGCAGTATTTT
CASSVGAGGPRDTQYF
>-|TRBV9|15|TRBJ2-2|TRBD2
TGTGCCAGCAGCGTATGGGACTATAACACCGGGGAGCTGTTTTTT
CASSVWDYNTGELFF
>-|TRBV7-3|12|TRBJ2-1|-
TGTGCCAGCAGCTTGATGGGCAATGAGCAGTTCTTC
CASSLMGNEQFF
>-|TRBV4-1|18|TRBJ1-5|TRBD1
TGCGCCAGCAGCCTAACCCTTCCTGGACAGGCCAGCAATCAGCCCCAGCATTTT
CASSLTLPGQASNQPQHF
>-|TRBV6-5|14|TRBJ1-1|-
TGTGCCAGCAGTTACTCGGCAGGGGACACTGAAGCTTTCTTT
CASSYSAGDTEAFF
>-|TRBV27|16|TRBJ2-2|TRBD2
TGTGCCAGCAGCCCAGCGGGAGTGAGACGGGCCGGGGAGCTGTTTTTT
CASSPAGVRRAGELFF
>-|TRBV6-6|13|TRBJ2-7|-
TGTGCCAGCAGTGGAAGGGAGGCTCACGAGCAGTACTTC
CASSGREAHEQYF
>-|TRBV6-5|15|TRBJ1-5|-
TGTGCCACGAAAAGACAGCCCTATAGCAATCAGCCCCAGCATTTT
CATKRQPYSNQPQHF
>once|TRBV9|16|TRBJ1-2|-
TGTGCCAGCAGCGCCGGGAGAGAGAGAGCTAACTATGGCTACACCTTC
CASSAGRERANYGYTF
>-|TRBV6-5|15|TRBJ2-7|TRBD1
TGTGCCAGCAGTTATCCGGGACAGGGGGTCCACGAGCAGTACTTC
CASSYPGQGVHEQYF
>-|TRBV28|15|TRBJ1-2|TRBD1
TGTGCCAGCAGCCGCCCCGGACAGGGGGCGGATGGCTACACCTTC
CASSRPGQGADGYTF
>-|TRBV1|16|TRBJ1-5|-
TGCACCAGCAGCCCTTCTCCGGGACGGACCAATCAGCCCCAGCATTTT
CTSSPSPGRTNQPQHF
>-|TRBV6-1|16|TRBJ1-5|-
TGTGCCAGCAGTGGATGGGGGGCGCAGGGAGATCAGCCCCAGCATTTT
CASSGWGAQGDQPQHF